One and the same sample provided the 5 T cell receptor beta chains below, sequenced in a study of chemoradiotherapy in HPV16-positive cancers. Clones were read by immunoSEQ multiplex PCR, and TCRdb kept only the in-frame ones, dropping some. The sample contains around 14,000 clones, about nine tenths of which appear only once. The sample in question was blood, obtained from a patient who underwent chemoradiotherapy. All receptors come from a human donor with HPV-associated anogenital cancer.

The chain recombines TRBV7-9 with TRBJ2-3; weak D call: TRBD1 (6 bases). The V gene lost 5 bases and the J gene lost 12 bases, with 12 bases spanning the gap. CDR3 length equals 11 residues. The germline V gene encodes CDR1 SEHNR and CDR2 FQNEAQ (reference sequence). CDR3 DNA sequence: TGTGCCAGCAGCACACAGGGCCCTCAGTATTTT. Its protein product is CASSTQGPQYF.

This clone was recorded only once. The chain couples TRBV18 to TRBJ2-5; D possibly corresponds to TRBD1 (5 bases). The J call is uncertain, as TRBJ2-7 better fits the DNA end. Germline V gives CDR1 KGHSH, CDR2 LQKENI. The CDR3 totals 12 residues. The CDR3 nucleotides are TGTGCCAGCTCAGACAGCTCCTACGAGCAGTACTTC. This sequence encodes CASSDSSYEQYF.

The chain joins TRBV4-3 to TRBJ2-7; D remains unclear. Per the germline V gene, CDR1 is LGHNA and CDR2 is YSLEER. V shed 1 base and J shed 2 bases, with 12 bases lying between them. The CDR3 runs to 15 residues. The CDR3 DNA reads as TGCGCCAGCAGCCAAGCCCAGCAGGTTCCCTACGAGCAGTACTTC. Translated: CASSQAQQVPYEQYF.

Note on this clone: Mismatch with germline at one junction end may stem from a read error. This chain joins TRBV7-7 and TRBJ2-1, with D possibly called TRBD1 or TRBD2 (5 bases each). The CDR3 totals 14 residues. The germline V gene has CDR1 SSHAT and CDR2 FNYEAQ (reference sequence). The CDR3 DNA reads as TGTGCTAGCAGTCGGGACCGCCAATACAATGAGCAGTTCTTC. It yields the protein CASSRDRQYNEQFF.

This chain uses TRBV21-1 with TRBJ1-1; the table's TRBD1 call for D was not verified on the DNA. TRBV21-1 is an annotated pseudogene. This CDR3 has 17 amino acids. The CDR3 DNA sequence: TGTGCCAGCAGCCGCCGGACAGGGGGCAACATGAACACTGAAGCTTTCTTT. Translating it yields CASSRRTGGNMNTEAFF.